These 11 T cell receptor beta chains were all obtained from the same sample, sequenced in a study of cytomegalovirus exposure and HLA in healthy donors. Generated by immunoSEQ multiplex PCR, the TCRdb table keeps only in-frame clones and is missing some. The data show about 350,000 clones, about 90% seen once. Sequencing was done on a sample of PBMCs. The receptors originated from a woman in her twenties or thirties in good health and CMV-seropositive.

The chain links TRBV2 to TRBJ2-1, with a possible D match to TRBD1 (5 bases). This CDR3 is built from 12 residues. V was clipped by 7 bases and J by 14 bases, with 18 bases between them. Germline-derived CDR1 and CDR2 are SNHLY and FYNNEI. The CDR3 DNA follows: TGTGCCAGCAAATCGGTGGCTAGGACAAAGTTCTTC. Protein product: CASKSVARTKFF. Drawing the rest from reference TRBV2 and TRBJ2-1, the complete variable domain is EPEVTQTPSHQVTQMGQEVILRCVPISNHLYFYWYRQILGQKVEFLVSFYNNEISEKSEIFDDQFSVERPDGSNFTLKIRSTKLEDSAMYFCASKSVARTKFFGPGTRLTVL.

This clone has a handful of counts. Mismatch with germline at one junction end may stem from a read error. The V call is TRBV18, the J call TRBJ1-3; no clear D. CDR3 size: 15 residues. Germline V gene data show CDR1 as KGHSH and CDR2 as LQKENI. Written as DNA, the CDR3 is TGTGCCAGCTCACCACCGGGAAGGTCCGGGAAAGAAGAAGATTTT. It codes for CASSPPGRSGKEEDF.

The chain combines TRBV29-1 with TRBJ2-1; a possible D gene is TRBD2 (6 bases). With 6 bases removed from V and 8 bases from J, the gap between germline ends came to 8 bases. The germline gives CDR1 SQVTM, CDR2 ANQGSEA. This CDR3 has 10 residues. CDR3 in amino acids: CSVPGDEQFF. The CDR3 region has the DNA TGCAGCGTCCCGGGGGATGAGCAGTTCTTC.

There are many counts of this clone. The rearrangement links TRBV5-4 to TRBJ1-1; 7 bases agree with TRBD1. Per the germline V gene, CDR1 is SGHNT and CDR2 is YYREEE (reference sequence). This CDR3 has 12 residues. V shed 10 bases, J shed 5 bases, and the junction held 8 bases outside the gene matches. CDR3 in DNA: TGTGCCGGAACAGGGGAGTATACTGAAGCTTTCTTT. Its protein product is CAGTGEYTEAFF.

V is TRBV6-5 and J is TRBJ2-7; D is unresolved. Germline V gene lookup returns CDR1 MNHEY and CDR2 SVGAGI. CDR3 size: 14 residues. V lost 0 bases to trimming and J lost 2 bases, with 8 bases between them. Written as DNA, the CDR3 is TGTGCCAGCAGTTACTCAGGCGTTCCCTACGAGCAGTACTTC. Amino acids: CASSYSGVPYEQYF.

This clone has just one count. The rearrangement uses TRBV11-1 and TRBJ2-7; the D gene is possibly TRBD2 (5 bases). The V gene lost 2 bases and the J gene lost 5 bases, with 13 bases spanning the gap. CDR1 SGHAT and CDR2 FQDESV come from the germline V gene (reference sequence). This CDR3 is 14 amino acids long. The CDR3: CASSLRAALDEQYF. CDR3 nucleotide sequence: TGTGCCAGCAGCTTAAGAGCGGCTCTCGACGAGCAGTACTTC.

V is TRBV6-1 and J is TRBJ2-5; no definite D call. Trimming took 1 base from V and 2 from J, leaving 11 bases between them. The CDR3 totals 15 residues. From germline, CDR1 is MNHNS and CDR2 SASEGT. CDR3 protein: CASSEEAGGQETQYF. For the CDR3, the DNA is TGTGCCAGCAGTGAAGAGGCAGGTGGACAAGAGACCCAGTACTTC.

This clone was counted a single time. This chain uses TRBV15 with TRBJ2-7; the match to TRBD2 covers 9 bases. V dropped 3 bases and J dropped 1; count of bases not matched to a gene: 7. The CDR3 contains 16 residues. Germline V gene lookup returns CDR1 LNHNV and CDR2 YYDKDF (reference sequence). The CDR3 is CATSRSSGVGSYEQYF. The CDR3 DNA is TGTGCCACCAGCAGGTCTAGCGGGGTGGGGTCCTACGAGCAGTACTTC.

This chain uses TRBV28 with TRBJ2-7; perhaps TRBD1 as D (5 bases). This CDR3 spans 13 amino acids. Trimming pared 8 bases from V and 2 bases from J, leaving 13 bases between. Germline V gives CDR1 MDHEN, CDR2 SYDVKM. CDR3 DNA sequence: TGTGCCAGCGCTACAGGACCCACCTACGAGCAGTACTTC. Its translation is CASATGPTYEQYF.

This chain's CDR3 is CASSEFGGITSGANVLTF. The CDR3 coding sequence is TGTGCCAGCAGTGAATTTGGTGGCATTACATCCGGGGCCAACGTCCTGACTTTC. The rearrangement uses TRBV6-1 and TRBJ2-6; D is ambiguous. V dropped 2 bases and J dropped 4 bases, with 18 bases sitting between them. The CDR3 runs to 18 residues. Germline values: CDR1 MNHNS, CDR2 SASEGT.

A note on this clone: The same CDR3 also results from other DNA sequences found in this sample. CDR3 nucleotide sequence: TGCAGCGTTGAAAGACAGGGCACCGGGGAGCTGTTTTTT. Its protein product is CSVERQGTGELFF. The chain joins TRBV29-1 to TRBJ2-2; 7 nucleotides match TRBD1. Germline CDR1 SQVTM, CDR2 ANQGSEA. The CDR3 runs 13 residues. V was pared by 2 bases and J by 4 bases, with 1 base of the junction left unmatched.